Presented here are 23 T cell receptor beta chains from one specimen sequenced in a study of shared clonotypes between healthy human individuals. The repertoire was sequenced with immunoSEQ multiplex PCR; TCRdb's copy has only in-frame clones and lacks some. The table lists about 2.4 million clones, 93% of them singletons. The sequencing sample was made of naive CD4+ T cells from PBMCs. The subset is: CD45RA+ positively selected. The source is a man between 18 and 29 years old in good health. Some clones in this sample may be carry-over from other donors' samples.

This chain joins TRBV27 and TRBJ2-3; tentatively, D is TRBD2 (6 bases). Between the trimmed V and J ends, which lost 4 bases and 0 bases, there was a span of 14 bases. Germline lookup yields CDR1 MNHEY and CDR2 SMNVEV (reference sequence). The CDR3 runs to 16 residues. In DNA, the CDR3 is TGTGCCAGCAGTTACCACCCGAGCGGGAGCACAGATACGCAGTATTTT. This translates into CASSYHPSGSTDTQYF.

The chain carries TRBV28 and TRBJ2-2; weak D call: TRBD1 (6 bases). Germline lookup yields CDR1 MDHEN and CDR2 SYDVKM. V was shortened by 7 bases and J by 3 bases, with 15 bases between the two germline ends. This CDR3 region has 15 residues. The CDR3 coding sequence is TGTGCCAGCACTAGGGGCAGGGGAGACACCGGGGAGCTGTTTTTT. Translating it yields CASTRGRGDTGELFF.

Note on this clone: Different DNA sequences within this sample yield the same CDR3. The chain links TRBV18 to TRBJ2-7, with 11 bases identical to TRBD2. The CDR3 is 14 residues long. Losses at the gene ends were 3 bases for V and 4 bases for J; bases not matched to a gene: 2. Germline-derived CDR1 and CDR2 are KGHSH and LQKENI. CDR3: CASSPGLAEYEQYF. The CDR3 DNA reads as TGTGCCAGCTCACCGGGACTAGCGGAGTACGAGCAGTACTTC.

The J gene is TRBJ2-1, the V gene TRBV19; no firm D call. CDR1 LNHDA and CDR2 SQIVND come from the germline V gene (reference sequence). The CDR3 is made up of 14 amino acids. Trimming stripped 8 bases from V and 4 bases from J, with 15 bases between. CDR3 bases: TGTGCCAGTCCCCCCTCGCGGATTTACAATGAGCAGTTCTTC. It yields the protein CASPPSRIYNEQFF. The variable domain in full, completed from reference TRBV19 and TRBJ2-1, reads DGGITQSPKYLFRKEGQNVTLSCEQNLNHDAMYWYRQDPGQGLRLIYYSQIVNDFQKGDIAEGYSVSREKKESFPLTVTSAQKNPTAFYLCASPPSRIYNEQFFGPGTRLTVL.

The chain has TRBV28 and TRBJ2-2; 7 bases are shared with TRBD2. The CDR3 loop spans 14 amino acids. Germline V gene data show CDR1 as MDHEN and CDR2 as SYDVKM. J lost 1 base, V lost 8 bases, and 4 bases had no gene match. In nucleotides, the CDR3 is TGTGCCAGCCTTAGCGGGCTGAACACCGGGGAGCTGTTTTTT. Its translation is CASLSGLNTGELFF. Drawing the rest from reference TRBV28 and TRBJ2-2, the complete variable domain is DVKVTQSSRYLVKRTGEKVFLECVQDMDHENMFWYRQDPGLGLRLIYFSYDVKMKEKGDIPEGYSVSREKKERFSLILESASTNQTSMYLCASLSGLNTGELFFGEGSRLTVL.

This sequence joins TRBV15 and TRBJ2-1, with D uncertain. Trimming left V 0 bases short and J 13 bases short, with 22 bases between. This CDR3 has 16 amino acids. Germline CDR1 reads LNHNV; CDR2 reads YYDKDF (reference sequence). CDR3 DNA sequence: TGTGCCACCAGCAGAGATGGGTACTCGACGCCGGGCCAACAGTTCTTC. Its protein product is CATSRDGYSTPGQQFF.

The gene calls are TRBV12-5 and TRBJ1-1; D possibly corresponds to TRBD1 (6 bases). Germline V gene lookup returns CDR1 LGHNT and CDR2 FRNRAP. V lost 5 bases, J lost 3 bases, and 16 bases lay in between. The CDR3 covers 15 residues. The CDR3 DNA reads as TGTGCTAGTGGTCAATCCCCTGGGGGCCACACTGAAGCTTTCTTT. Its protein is CASGQSPGGHTEAFF.

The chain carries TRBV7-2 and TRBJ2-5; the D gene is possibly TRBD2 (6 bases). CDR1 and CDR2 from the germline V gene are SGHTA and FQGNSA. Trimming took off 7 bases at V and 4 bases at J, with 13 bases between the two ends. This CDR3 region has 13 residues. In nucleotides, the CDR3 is TGTGCCAGCACAGACCGGGGAGGAGAGACCCAGTACTTC. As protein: CASTDRGGETQYF.

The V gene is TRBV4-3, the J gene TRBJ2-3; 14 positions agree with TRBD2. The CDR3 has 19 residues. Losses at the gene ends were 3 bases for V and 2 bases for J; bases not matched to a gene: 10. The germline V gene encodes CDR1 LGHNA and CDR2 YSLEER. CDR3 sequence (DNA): TGCGCCAGCAGCCAGAGTGGACTAGCGGGAGGTTCTACCACAGATACGCAGTATTTT. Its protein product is CASSQSGLAGGSTTDTQYF.

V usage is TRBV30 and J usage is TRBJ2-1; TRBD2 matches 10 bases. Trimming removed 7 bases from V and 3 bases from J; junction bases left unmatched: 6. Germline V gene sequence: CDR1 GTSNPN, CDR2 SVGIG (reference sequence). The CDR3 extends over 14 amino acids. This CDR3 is CAFRTSGNYNEQFF. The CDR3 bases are TGTGCCTTTAGGACTAGCGGAAACTACAATGAGCAGTTCTTC.

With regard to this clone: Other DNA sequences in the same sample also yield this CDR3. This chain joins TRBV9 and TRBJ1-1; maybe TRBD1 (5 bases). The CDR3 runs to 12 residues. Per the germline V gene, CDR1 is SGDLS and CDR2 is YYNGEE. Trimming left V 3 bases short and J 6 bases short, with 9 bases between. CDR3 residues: CASSGGGAEAFF. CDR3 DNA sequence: TGTGCCAGCAGCGGTGGGGGAGCTGAAGCTTTCTTT.

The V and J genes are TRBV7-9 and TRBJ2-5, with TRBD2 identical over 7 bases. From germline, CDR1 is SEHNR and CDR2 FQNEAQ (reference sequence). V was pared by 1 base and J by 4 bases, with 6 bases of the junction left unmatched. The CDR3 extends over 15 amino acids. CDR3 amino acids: CASSLVLASGETQYF. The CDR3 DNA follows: TGTGCCAGCAGCTTAGTGTTGGCTAGCGGAGAGACCCAGTACTTC.

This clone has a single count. The chain's CDR3 is CSVEVGLSYTF. The CDR3 DNA sequence: TGCAGCGTTGAAGTAGGATTGTCCTACACCTTC. V is TRBV29-1 and J is TRBJ1-2, with no clear D. Germline V lookup: CDR1 SQVTM, CDR2 ANQGSEA. Trimming removed 1 base at V and 10 bases at J, with 10 bases between. The CDR3 length is 11 residues.

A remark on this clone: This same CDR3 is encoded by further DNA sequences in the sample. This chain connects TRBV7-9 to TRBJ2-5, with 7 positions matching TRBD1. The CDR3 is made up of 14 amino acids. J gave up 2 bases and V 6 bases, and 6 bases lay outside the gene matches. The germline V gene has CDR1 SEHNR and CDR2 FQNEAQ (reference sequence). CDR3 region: CASSLGTAQETQYF. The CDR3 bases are TGTGCCAGCAGTCTAGGGACAGCTCAAGAGACCCAGTACTTC. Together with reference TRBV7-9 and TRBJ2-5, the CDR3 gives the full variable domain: DTGVSQNPRHKITKRGQNVTFRCDPISEHNRLYWYRQTLGQGPEFLTYFQNEAQLEKSRLLSDRFSAERPKGSFSTLEIQRTEQGDSAMYLCASSLGTAQETQYFGPGTRLLVL.

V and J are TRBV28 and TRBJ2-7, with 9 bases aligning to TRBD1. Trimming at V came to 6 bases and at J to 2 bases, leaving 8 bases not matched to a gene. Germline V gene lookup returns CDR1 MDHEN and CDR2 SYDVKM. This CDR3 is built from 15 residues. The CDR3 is CASSWDREGTYEQYF. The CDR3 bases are TGTGCCAGCAGCTGGGACAGGGAGGGGACCTACGAGCAGTACTTC.

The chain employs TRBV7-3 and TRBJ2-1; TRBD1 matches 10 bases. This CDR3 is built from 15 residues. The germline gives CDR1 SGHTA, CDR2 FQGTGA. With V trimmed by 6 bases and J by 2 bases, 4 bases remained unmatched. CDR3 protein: CASSQDRGAYNEQFF. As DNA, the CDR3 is TGTGCCAGCAGTCAGGACAGGGGGGCCTACAATGAGCAGTTCTTC.

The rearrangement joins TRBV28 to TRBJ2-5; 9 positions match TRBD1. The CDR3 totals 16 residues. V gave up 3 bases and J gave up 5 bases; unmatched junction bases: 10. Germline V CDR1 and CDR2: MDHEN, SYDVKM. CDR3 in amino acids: CASSFSGQGPLETQYF. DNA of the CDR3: TGTGCCAGCAGTTTCTCCGGACAGGGGCCCTTGGAGACCCAGTACTTC.

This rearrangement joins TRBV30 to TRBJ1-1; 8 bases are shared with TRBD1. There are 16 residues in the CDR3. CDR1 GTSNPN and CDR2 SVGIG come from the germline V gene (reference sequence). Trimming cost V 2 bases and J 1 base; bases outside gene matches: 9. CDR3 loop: CAWSHTTGVSNTEAFF. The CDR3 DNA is TGTGCCTGGAGTCATACGACAGGGGTTTCGAACACTGAAGCTTTCTTT.

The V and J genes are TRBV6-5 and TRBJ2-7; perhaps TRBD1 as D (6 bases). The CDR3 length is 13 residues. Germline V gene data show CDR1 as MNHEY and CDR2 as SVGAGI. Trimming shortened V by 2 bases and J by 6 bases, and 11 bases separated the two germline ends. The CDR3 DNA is TGTGCCAGCAGTTACCCTACAGGGTCCGAGCAGTACTTC. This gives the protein CASSYPTGSEQYF.

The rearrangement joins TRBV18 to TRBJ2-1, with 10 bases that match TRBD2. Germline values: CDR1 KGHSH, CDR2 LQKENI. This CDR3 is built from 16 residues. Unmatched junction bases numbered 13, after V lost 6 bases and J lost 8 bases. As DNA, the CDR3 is TGTGCCAGCTCCCGAATTGGACTAGCGGCAATGGATGAGCAGTTCTTC. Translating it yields CASSRIGLAAMDEQFF.

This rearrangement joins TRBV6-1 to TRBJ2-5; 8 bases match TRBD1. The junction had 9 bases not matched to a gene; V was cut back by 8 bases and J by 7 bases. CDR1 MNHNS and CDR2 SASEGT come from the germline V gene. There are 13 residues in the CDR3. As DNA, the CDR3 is TGTGCCAGCCTAGCCAGGGGGCATGGGACCCAGTACTTC. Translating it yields CASLARGHGTQYF.

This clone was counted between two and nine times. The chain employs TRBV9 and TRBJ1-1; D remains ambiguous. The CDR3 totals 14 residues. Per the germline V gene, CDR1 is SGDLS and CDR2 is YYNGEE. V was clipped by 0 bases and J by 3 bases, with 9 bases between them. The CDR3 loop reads CASSVDWQYTEAFF. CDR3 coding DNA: TGTGCCAGCAGCGTAGATTGGCAGTACACTGAAGCTTTCTTT. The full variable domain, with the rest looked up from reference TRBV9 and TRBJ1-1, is DSGVTQTPKHLITATGQRVTLRCSPRSGDLSVYWYQQSLDQGLQFLIQYYNGEERAKGNILERFSAQQFPDLHSELNLSSLELGDSALYFCASSVDWQYTEAFFGQGTRLTVV.

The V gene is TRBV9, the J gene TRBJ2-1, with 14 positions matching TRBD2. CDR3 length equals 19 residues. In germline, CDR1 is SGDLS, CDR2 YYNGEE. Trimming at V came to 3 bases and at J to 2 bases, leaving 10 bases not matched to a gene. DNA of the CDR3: TGTGCCAGCAGCGCCGTGGGGACTAGCGGGAGTAGGACCTACAATGAGCAGTTCTTC. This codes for CASSAVGTSGSRTYNEQFF.